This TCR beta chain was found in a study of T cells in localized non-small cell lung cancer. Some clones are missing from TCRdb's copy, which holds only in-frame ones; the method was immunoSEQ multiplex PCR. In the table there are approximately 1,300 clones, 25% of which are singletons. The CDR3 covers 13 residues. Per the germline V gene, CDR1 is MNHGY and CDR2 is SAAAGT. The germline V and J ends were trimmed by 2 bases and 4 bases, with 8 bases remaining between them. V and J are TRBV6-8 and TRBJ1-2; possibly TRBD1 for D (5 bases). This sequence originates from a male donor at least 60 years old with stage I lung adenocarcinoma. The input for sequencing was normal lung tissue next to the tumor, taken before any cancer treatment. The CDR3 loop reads CASSYRGVYGYTF. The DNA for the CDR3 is TGTGCCAGCAGTTACCGGGGGGTCTATGGCTACACCTTC.